The next 4 T cell receptor beta chains were all read from a single sample in a study of T cell responses to AZD1222 COVID-19 vaccine. Repertoires were generated with immunoSEQ multiplex PCR, while TCRdb's copy carries only in-frame clones and drops some. Altogether 90,000 to 150,000 clones are present, approximately 85% being singletons, with the ten largest covering 6.2%. Here the sequenced sample was peripheral blood, taken on day 0 of AZD1222 vaccination. These TCRs come from an adult in good health.

This sequence joins TRBV4-2 and TRBJ2-7; possible D gene TRBD2, 6 bases. Germline CDR1 LGHNA, CDR2 YNFKEQ. The CDR3 length is 13 residues. Trimming took off 8 bases at V and 5 bases at J, with 16 bases between the two ends. The CDR3 bases are TGTGCCAGCCGAGGAGGAGGGTTCAACGAGCAGTACTTC. It yields the protein CASRGGGFNEQYF.

This clone has a single count. This sequence joins TRBV19 and TRBJ2-1, with 9 bases identical to TRBD2. CDR1 and CDR2 from the germline V gene are LNHDA and SQIVND (reference sequence). With 1 base clipped from V and 3 bases from J, the junction kept 1 base outside the gene matches. This CDR3 is 15 amino acids long. The CDR3 region has the DNA TGTGCCAGTAGTATAGGGCGGGGGGGCTACAATGAGCAGTTCTTC. It codes for CASSIGRGGYNEQFF. The variable domain in full, completed from reference TRBV19 and TRBJ2-1, reads DGGITQSPKYLFRKEGQNVTLSCEQNLNHDAMYWYRQDPGQGLRLIYYSQIVNDFQKGDIAEGYSVSREKKESFPLTVTSAQKNPTAFYLCASSIGRGGYNEQFFGPGTRLTVL.

V and J are TRBV6-5 and TRBJ2-2; weak D call: TRBD2 (6 bases). V lost 8 bases to trimming and J lost 3 bases, with 13 bases between them. Looked up from germline, CDR1 is MNHEY and CDR2 is SVGAGI. The length of the CDR3 is 14 residues. The CDR3 region is CASAEGPYTGELFF. DNA of the CDR3: TGTGCCAGCGCGGAGGGGCCTTACACCGGGGAGCTGTTTTTT.

V usage is TRBV19 and J usage is TRBJ1-1; perhaps TRBD1 as D (5 bases). The CDR3 totals 14 residues. From germline, CDR1 is LNHDA and CDR2 SQIVND (reference sequence). Trimming removed 8 bases at V and 4 bases at J, with 17 bases between. The CDR3 protein is CASGTGRGSTEAFF. DNA of the CDR3: TGTGCCAGTGGGACGGGTAGAGGGAGCACTGAAGCTTTCTTT.